This T cell receptor beta chain came from a study of blood T cell repertoires in COVID-19 (TCRdb year 2020). Regarding the research as a whole: The collaborator samples originated in the United States, Italy and Spain and spanned the acute and convalescent phases of COVID-19. The prospective study material was composed of cDNA or gDNA derived from T cells, B-cell-depleted T cells, or PBMCs. Nearly every sample came with metadata listing a de-identified subject ID, COVID-19 status, age in years and sex. A freely available public database, intended as a resource for researchers studying the immune response to SARS-CoV-2, is where the repertoires were released. The dataset comprised deeply sampled blood TCRbeta repertoires from subjects exposed to, actively infected with, or recovered from COVID-19. Where HLA class I and class II types were available, the types were taken from metadata supplied by the sample provider, not from assay-based typing. The samples were drawn from the first 160 participants of the ongoing ImmuneRACE study and from 950 to 1,500 subjects provided by 6 global collaborators. The paper's findings and limits, for the study overall: Clinical and demographic metadata were provided uncurated, with the amount varying by source and participant.

TCRbeta CDR3 regions were amplified from genomic DNA using the immunoSEQ Assay, a bias-controlled multiplex PCR. Processing in the source paper ran as follows. Nucleated cell counts per sample were estimated from amplification of reference gene primers within the assay. To quantify the absolute abundance of each unique TCRbeta CDR3 rearrangement, sequence reads were collapsed and filtered. For each sample, productive Simpson clonality was calculated as the square root of Simpson's diversity index across productive rearrangements. The table was pulled from immuneACCESS by TCRdb, which kept in-frame rearrangements only. Such tables lose some clones; where checked, under half of the loss comes from unresolved V genes, and the rest has no known cause. D and trimming were read from the DNA, whereas the V and J calls and clone size are those reported in that table. The sample table records 200,000 to 250,000 clones; more than 85% of these occur just once. The biggest ten clones account for roughly 1.6% of the sample.

Participants in the prospective study were aged about 18 to 95 years, lived in about two dozen United States geographic areas, and enrolled through a virtual design. In the prospective study, cohorts were assigned on the basis of participant-reported clinical history obtained from a screening survey and a study questionnaire. ImmuneRACE Cohort 3 recovered participants were defined by two consecutive negative NP/OP PCR tests, healthcare professional clearance, or symptom resolution. Each participant in the prospective study had whole blood, serum and a nasopharyngeal or oropharyngeal swab collected by mobile phlebotomists. Prospective study participants could optionally give additional blood draws and questionnaires over an approximately 2-month period. Blood samples from the prospective study were shipped frozen or at room temperature prior to DNA extraction. For this chain, trimming is 7 bases at the V end and 3 bases at the J end, and the number of junction bases without a gene match is 8. Including cysteine and phenylalanine, the CDR3 has 15 amino acids. Of all the DNA, just the CDR3 is kept, 45 bases in frame from base 1. The CDR1 and CDR2 encoded by the germline V gene (reference sequence) are MNHNY and SVGAGI.

As to this clone: The antigen this receptor binds is unknown. Base qualities were left out, and no much larger clone turns up one base away.

Sequenced: PBMCs or T cells enriched from blood (not recorded which). This TCR was recovered from a woman aged 45-65 years who had recovered from COVID-19. This receptor chain uses TRBV6-6 and TRBJ1-5; TRBD1 agrees with 8 junctional bases. The CDR3 reads as follows: CASTEGQAFNQPQHF. DNA sequence: TGTGCCAGCACCGAGGGACAGGCGTTCAATCAGCCCCAGCATTTT.